Sequencing of this T cell receptor (beta chain) was carried out in a study of blood T cell repertoires in COVID-19. A PCR-confirmed or clinician-diagnosed COVID-19 case had contacted exposed participants within 2 weeks of entry. In the study's own analysis: Counts of nucleated cells, estimated from reference gene primer amplification, were obtained. Measured with immunoSEQ multiplex PCR; TCRdb has only the in-frame clones, and not every one. V and J calls and clone size are given by that table; D and trimming were obtained from the DNA. The table shows nearly 250,000 clones, with 70% to 90% occurring only once. The CDR3 is 14 amino acids. V lost 5 bases, J lost 7 bases, and 15 bases lay in between. CDR1 and CDR2 from the germline V gene are MNHEY and SMNVEV (reference sequence). This clone was detected once.

The chain has TRBV27 and TRBJ1-5; D gene unclear. Sequenced sample: PBMCs or T cells enriched from blood (not recorded which). The TCR was taken from a man aged 50-60 years who had been exposed to COVID-19. CDR3: CASSPRTPGQPQHF. For the CDR3, the DNA is TGTGCCAGCAGTCCCCGGACCCCGGGGCAGCCCCAGCATTTT.